One sample yielded the 7 T cell receptor beta chains listed below, sequenced in a study of Tregs in tolerant kidney transplant recipients (dated by TCRdb to about 2019). Read against the paper, the sample's time point label means: blood sample drawn before combined kidney and bone marrow transplant. For bulk CFSE mixed lymphocyte reactions, CFSE-labeled recipient PBMCs were cocultured for approximately six days with irradiated donor PBMCs, after which the cells were stained for CD3/CD4/CD8 and FACS-sorted. The antigens of these receptors remain unknown. Receptor amplification or capture employed the immunoSEQ multiplex PCR assay. Entries here come from immuneACCESS through TCRdb and include only in-frame sequences with V and J called. Some clones fail to appear in such tables; in the studies checked, an unresolved V gene covers under half of the shortfall, and the cause of the remainder is unknown. The sample's table lists a count of 2,000 or so clones. Jointly, the top ten make up about 18% of the sample.

The source material was CD4+ T cells from blood cultured with allogeneic cells, sampled before the transplant. The receptors originated from a human patient who received a combined kidney and bone marrow transplant.

The CDR3 DNA, read in part, is TGTGCCAGCATGCGGACACTGAACACCGGGGAG. Translating it yields CASMRTLNTGE. The entire CDR3 protein reads CASMRTLNTGELFF. V usage is TRBV28 and J usage is TRBJ2-2; a possible D gene is TRBD1 (5 bases). The read terminates 3 residues before the CDR3 end, so the remaining end is supplied by the germline J gene. CDR1 MDHEN and CDR2 SYDVKM come from the germline V gene. V lost 7 bases and J lost 1, with 10 bases in between. The CDR3 is 14 amino acids.

A word on this clone: The sequenced fragment ends 3 residues before the CDR3 boundary, so the rest is inferred from the germline J gene. The chain carries TRBV29-1 and TRBJ1-1; possible D gene TRBD1, 5 bases. V was cut by 6 bases and J by 0 bases, with 14 bases left in between. The CDR3 is 14 residues long. Germline-derived CDR1 and CDR2 are SQVTM and ANQGSEA. The DNA read from the CDR3 is TGCAGCGTCGCGCCGGGACTTATGAACACTGAA. Its translation: CSVAPGLMNTE. The whole CDR3 sequence reads CSVAPGLMNTEAFF.

By frequency, this clone is medium-sized. The CDR3 end lies 3 residues beyond the end of the read and is filled in from the germline J gene. The V gene is TRBV29-1, the J gene TRBJ1-2; 8 bases line up with TRBD1. The ends lost 7 bases at V and 7 bases at J; junction bases unmatched: 11. There are 13 residues in the CDR3. The V gene's germline CDR1 is SQVTM and CDR2 ANQGSEA. CDR3 sequence: CSARTGRVFGYTF. CDR3 DNA (partial): TGCAGCGCCCGGACAGGGCGGGTCTTTGGC.

Notes on this clone: Coverage ceases 3 residues before the CDR3 finishes, and the germline J gene fills in the end. The chain uses TRBV12-3 or TRBV12-4 and TRBJ2-3; D is perhaps TRBD2 (6 bases). The ends were cut back, 3 bases at V and 1 base at J, with 11 bases in the middle. The CDR3 consists of 15 residues. The sequenced CDR3 bases are TGTGCCAGCAGTTTTTCGGACTACGGCACAGATACG. Protein product: CASSFSDYGTDT. The CDR3 in its entirety is CASSFSDYGTDTQYF.

Points on this clone: Read coverage stops 3 residues before the CDR3 terminus; the germline J gene supplies the remainder. This chain joins TRBV4-2 and TRBJ2-7; perhaps TRBD1 as D (5 bases). The CDR3 is 15 residues long. V lost 0 bases to trimming and J lost 3 bases, with 12 bases between them. Germline values: CDR1 LGHNA, CDR2 YNFKEQ. The CDR3 bases that were read are TGTGCCAGCAGCCAAGATCAAGGGCAGGGCTACGAG. The encoded protein is CASSQDQGQGYE. The whole CDR3 is CASSQDQGQGYEQYF.

This clone ranks as medium-sized (0.01 to 0.1%) in terms of frequency. The read falls 3 residues short of the CDR3 end, and the missing part is taken from the germline J gene. The rearrangement joins TRBV11-2 to TRBJ2-7, with 7 positions matching TRBD1. Germline V gene data show CDR1 as SGHAT and CDR2 as FQNNGV. V shed 5 bases, J shed 0 bases, and the junction held 7 bases outside the gene matches. This CDR3 is 15 amino acids long. CDR3 bases read: TGTGCCAGCAGCCACACAGGGGATAGCTCCTACGAG. Translation gives CASSHTGDSSYE. The complete CDR3 reads CASSHTGDSSYEQYF.

A word on this clone: The CDR3 goes on 3 residues after the read ends, and that part is filled in from the germline J gene. V usage is TRBV12-3 or TRBV12-4 and J usage is TRBJ1-5, with a weak D call TRBD1 (6 bases). Trimming stripped 6 bases from V and 7 bases from J, with 16 bases between. The CDR3 sequence is 14 residues long. CDR3: CASSRTVEYQPQHF. The CDR3 bases that were read are TGTGCCAGCAGCCGGACAGTAGAATACCAGCCC.